Reported below is one TCR beta chain. What it binds is not known. TCRdb's table, derived via immunoSEQ multiplex PCR, lists solely in-frame clones and lacks some. This table has about 76,000 clones, 85% appearing once. At baseline, cycle 4 day 1, and cycle 7 day 1, blood was sampled. This specimen belongs to a study of OX40 agonist ivuxolimab in advanced cancers. Study context: Intravenous ivuxolimab was administered to patients every 2 weeks at 0.01 to 10 mg/kg. Study results and caveats: The study found that CD8+ T cells averaged more expanded clones than CD4+. Antigen specificity of clonally expanded peripheral T cells was not established.

This clonotype was obtained from an adult with an advanced solid tumor such as melanoma, head and neck, liver or kidney cancer. The source material was CD4+ or CD8+ T cells sorted from blood, sampled in a trial of the OX40 agonist ivuxolimab.

The CDR3 here is CACSRFEGYGYTF. The CDR3, as DNA: TGTGCCTGTTCCCGATTCGAAGGGTATGGCTACACCTTC. The chain couples TRBV30 to TRBJ1-2; D gene unclear. Germline V gene sequence: CDR1 GTSNPN, CDR2 SVGIG (reference sequence). Trimming pared 6 bases from V and 5 bases from J, leaving 16 bases between. This CDR3 comprises 13 residues.